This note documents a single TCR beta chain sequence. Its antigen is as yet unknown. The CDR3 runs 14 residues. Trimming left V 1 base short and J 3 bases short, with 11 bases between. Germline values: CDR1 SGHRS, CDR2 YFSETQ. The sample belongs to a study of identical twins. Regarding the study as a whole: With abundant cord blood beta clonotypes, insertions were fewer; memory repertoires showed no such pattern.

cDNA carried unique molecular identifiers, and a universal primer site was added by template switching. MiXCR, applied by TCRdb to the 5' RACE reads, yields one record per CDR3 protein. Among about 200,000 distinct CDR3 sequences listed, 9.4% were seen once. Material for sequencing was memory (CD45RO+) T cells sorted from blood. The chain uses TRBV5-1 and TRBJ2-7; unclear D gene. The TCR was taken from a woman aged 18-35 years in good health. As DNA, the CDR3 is TGCGCCAGCAGCTTGTTGGGGTCCGGCTACGAGCAGTACTTC. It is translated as CASSLLGSGYEQYF.